These 28 T cell receptor beta chains originate from one sample sequenced in a study of T cells in Graves' hyperthyroidism and ophthalmopathy. The investigators amplified TCR beta CDR3 regions from RNA transcripts. When the TCR CDR3 underwent first-round RT-PCR, the HTBI primer set was used. TCRdb used MiXCR to reprocess the multiplex PCR reads, holding one entry per CDR3 protein. Among about 840,000 distinct CDR3 sequences listed, over 35% were seen once. The sequencing input was blood. These receptors originate from a man between 18 and 29 years old with Graves' hyperthyroidism.

The rearrangement uses TRBV6-1 and TRBJ1-1, with D hard to call. The V and J ends lost 7 bases and 4 bases respectively, with 10 bases between them. Germline CDR1 and CDR2: MNHNS and SASEGT. The CDR3 totals 12 residues. The CDR3 loop is CASTQGITEAFF. In nucleotides, the CDR3 is TGTGCCAGCACCCAAGGGATCACTGAAGCTTTCTTT.

The chain joins TRBV18 to TRBJ1-6; 7 bases are shared with TRBD1. Germline V gene data show CDR1 as KGHSH and CDR2 as LQKENI. This CDR3 has 13 amino acids. Losses at the gene ends were 0 bases for V and 16 bases for J; bases not matched to a gene: 6. For the CDR3, the DNA is TGTGCCAGCTCACCACCGGGACAGCTTGGACTCCACTTT. This gives the protein CASSPPGQLGLHF.

Note on this clonotype: A read error is possible here, since a much larger clone lies one base away. The chain links TRBV29-1 to TRBJ2-2; 7 bases fit TRBD2. Germline V gives CDR1 SQVTM, CDR2 ANQGSEA. This CDR3 has 16 amino acids. After removal of 7 bases from V and 1 base from J, the junction contained 12 bases not matched to a gene. This CDR3 is CSGLRPQRENTGELFF. The CDR3 DNA follows: TGCAGCGGACTACGTCCACAGCGGGAGAACACCGGGGAGCTGTTTTTT.

This clonotype came up once. As the CDR3 is not closed by the conserved phenylalanine or tryptophan, this likely results from a read error. This chain joins TRBV2 and TRBJ2-5, with D uncertain. Between the trimmed V and J ends, which lost 10 bases and 1 base, there was a span of 16 bases. Germline-derived CDR1 and CDR2 are SNHLY and FYNNEI. CDR3 size: 14 residues. The CDR3 coding sequence is TGTGCCACGTCTTATCTCAACCCCCAAGAGACCCAGTACCTC. Encoded protein: CATSYLNPQETQYL.

This clonotype was detected only a few times. The chain recombines TRBV5-1 with TRBJ2-2; 7 bases are shared with TRBD1. The CDR3 runs 15 residues. The germline gives CDR1 SGHRS, CDR2 YFSETQ. With V trimmed by 4 bases and J by 3 bases, 6 bases remained unmatched. For the CDR3, the DNA is TGCGCCAGCAGCCTACAGGGGACAGACACCGGGGAGCTGTTTTTT. Translation: CASSLQGTDTGELFF.

This clonotype appeared a few times. CDR3 residues: CASRERSNQPQHF. CDR3 in DNA: TGTGCCAGCAGGGAGAGGAGCAATCAGCCCCAGCATTTT. The rearrangement joins TRBV12-3 or TRBV12-4 to TRBJ1-5; D remains unclear. With 6 bases removed from V and 1 base from J, the gap between germline ends came to 7 bases. This CDR3 is built from 13 residues.

This clonotype was recorded many times. The chain employs TRBV7-8 and TRBJ1-2; D gene ambiguous. The CDR3 spans 15 residues. V was pared by 7 bases and J by 4 bases, with 19 bases between. Germline CDR1 and CDR2: SGHVS and FQNEAQ. The CDR3 nucleotides are TGTGCCAGCACCCAGTCTAGACTTAGCAGCTATGGCTACACCTTC. It translates to CASTQSRLSSYGYTF. Looking up the rest from reference TRBV7-8 and TRBJ1-2 gives the full variable domain: GAGVSQSPRYKVAKRGQDVALRCDPISGHVSLFWYQQALGQGPEFLTYFQNEAQLDKSGLPSDRFFAERPEGSVSTLKIQRTQQEDSAVYLCASTQSRLSSYGYTFGSGTRLTVV.

The chain links TRBV5-6 to TRBJ1-1; D is uncertain. The ends were cut back, 4 bases at V and 8 bases at J, with 18 bases in the middle. The CDR3 is made up of 14 amino acids. The germline V gene has CDR1 SGHDT and CDR2 YYEEEE. CDR3: CASSATRTGIEAFF. CDR3 nucleotide sequence: TGTGCCAGCAGCGCCACACGTACCGGGATCGAAGCTTTCTTT.

Note on this clonotype: This clone may be a read error of a much larger clone one base away. The CDR3 sequence: CSARDMASGRHKQYF. Written as DNA, the CDR3 is TGCAGTGCTAGAGATATGGCTAGCGGGCGACACAAGCAGTACTTC. J is TRBJ2-7 and V is TRBV20-1; 8 bases are a match to TRBD2. V shed 0 bases, J shed 8 bases, and the junction held 12 bases outside the gene matches. The germline V gene has CDR1 DFQATT and CDR2 SNEGSKA (reference sequence). The CDR3 runs 15 residues.

This clonotype was counted ten times or more. This sequence joins TRBV9 and TRBJ1-6; TRBD1 matches 9 bases. The germline V gene has CDR1 SGDLS and CDR2 YYNGEE. The CDR3 extends over 14 amino acids. The V gene end was trimmed by 4 bases and the J gene end by 8 bases; junction bases not matched to a gene: 4. The CDR3 nucleotides read TGTGCCAGCAGCCGGGACAGGGAGGATTCACCCCTCCACTTT. It encodes CASSRDREDSPLHF. The complete variable domain, with remaining parts taken from reference TRBV9 and TRBJ1-6, reads DSGVTQTPKHLITATGQRVTLRCSPRSGDLSVYWYQQSLDQGLQFLIQYYNGEERAKGNILERFSAQQFPDLHSELNLSSLELGDSALYFCASSRDREDSPLHFGNGTRLTVT.

Concerning this clonotype itself: At one boundary the junction diverges from the germline segment, which might be a read error. This sequence joins TRBV10-3 and TRBJ1-1; D might be TRBD1 (5 bases). Germline CDR1 is ENHRY and CDR2 is SYGVKD. The CDR3 totals 13 residues. CDR3 amino acids: CASSLSEGNEAFF. The CDR3 DNA reads TGTGCCAGCAGTTTATCGGAGGGGAATGAAGCTTTCTTT.

The CDR3 spells CASRAGGNEQYF. CDR3 DNA sequence: TGCGCCAGCAGGGCAGGGGGGAATGAGCAGTACTTC. The chain couples TRBV5-1 to TRBJ2-7; D may be TRBD1 (7 bases). The V end was cut by 5 bases, the J end by 7 bases, with 13 bases between. CDR1 is SGHRS, CDR2 YFSETQ, per germline. The CDR3 has 12 amino acids.

The V call is TRBV12-3 or TRBV12-4, the J call TRBJ2-2, with D tentatively TRBD2 (6 bases). The CDR3 contains 14 residues. The V end was cut by 4 bases, the J end by 3 bases, with 9 bases between. CDR3 coding DNA: TGTGCCAGCAGTTCCACTAGCTACACCGGGGAGCTGTTTTTT. Translating it yields CASSSTSYTGELFF.

This clonotype has at least ten counts. V usage is TRBV29-1 and J usage is TRBJ1-1; no definite D call. The CDR3 spans 12 residues. CDR1 is SQVTM and CDR2 is ANQGSEA in the germline V gene. V was clipped by 3 bases and J by 6 bases, with 11 bases between them. The CDR3 is CSVESPSAEAFF. CDR3 coding DNA: TGCAGCGTTGAGTCACCGAGCGCTGAAGCTTTCTTT.

This clonotype was found many times. CDR3 nucleotide sequence: TGCAGTGCTAGAGATCCGGGACAGAACTATGGCTACACCTTC. It specifies CSARDPGQNYGYTF. V is TRBV20-1 and J is TRBJ1-2; the match to TRBD1 covers 7 bases. Germline trimming cut 0 bases from V and 2 bases from J; bases unmatched to any gene: 3. CDR1 is DFQATT, CDR2 SNEGSKA, per germline (reference sequence). The CDR3 totals 14 residues.

The V call is TRBV7-2, the J call TRBJ2-3; D is unresolved. Trimming took off 5 bases at V and 0 bases at J, with 9 bases between the two ends. CDR1 and CDR2 (germline): SGHTA, FQGNSA. There are 14 residues in the CDR3. The chain's CDR3 is CASSPDVSTDTQYF. CDR3 coding DNA: TGTGCCAGCAGCCCGGACGTCAGCACAGATACGCAGTATTTT.

The chain carries TRBV12-3 or TRBV12-4 and TRBJ2-2; TRBD1 matches 7 bases. The CDR3 runs 15 residues. The V segment lost 5 bases and the J segment 4 bases; nucleotides outside the gene matches: 7. The CDR3 protein is CASSPLTGTTGELFF. In DNA form, the CDR3 reads TGTGCCAGCAGTCCGCTGACAGGGACCACCGGGGAGCTGTTTTTT.

J is TRBJ2-5 and V is TRBV19; 11 bases are shared with TRBD1. The CDR3 is made up of 16 amino acids. Germline V CDR1 and CDR2: LNHDA, SQIVND (reference sequence). The ends lost 4 bases at V and 5 bases at J; junction bases unmatched: 9. CDR3 protein: CASSTRSGTGGETQYF. As DNA, the CDR3 is TGTGCCAGTAGTACCCGATCCGGGACAGGGGGTGAGACCCAGTACTTC.

This clonotype was seen a few times. This sequence joins TRBV2 and TRBJ2-7, with 10 bases lining up with TRBD1. The germline gives CDR1 SNHLY, CDR2 FYNNEI. J was trimmed by 7 bases and V by 7 bases; bases with no gene match: 7. The CDR3 runs to 13 residues. DNA for the CDR3: TGTGCCAGCAATCGACAGGGGGCGCGGGAGCAGTACTTC. Its protein is CASNRQGAREQYF.

The chain recombines TRBV27 with TRBJ1-6; possible D gene TRBD1, 5 bases. The CDR3 has 14 amino acids. The germline CDR1 and CDR2 sequences are MNHEY and SMNVEV (reference sequence). With 4 bases removed from V and 5 bases from J, the gap between germline ends came to 9 bases. CDR3 in amino acids: CASSYGADNSPLHF. The CDR3 coding sequence is TGTGCCAGCAGTTACGGGGCCGATAATTCACCCCTCCACTTT.

The genes are TRBV27 and TRBJ1-2; TRBD1 matches 9 bases. The CDR3 has 16 amino acids. Germline assignment: CDR1 MNHEY and CDR2 SMNVEV (reference sequence). V was clipped by 4 bases and J by 0 bases; unmatched bases: 6. CDR3 sequence reads: CASSSGRQGANYGYTF. CDR3 sequence (DNA): TGTGCCAGCAGTTCCGGACGACAGGGGGCTAACTATGGCTACACCTTC.

With regard to this clonotype: One end of the junction does not line up with germline, which may come from a read error. The CDR3 sequence: CASSQGGQGAYEQYF. The DNA for the CDR3 is TGCGCCAGCAGCCAAGGGGGACAGGGCGCCTACGAGCAGTACTTC. V is TRBV5-5 and J is TRBJ2-7, with 9 positions matching TRBD1. Germline lookup yields CDR1 SGHKS and CDR2 YYEKEE (reference sequence). CDR3 size: 15 residues.

This clonotype was counted between two and nine times. V is TRBV7-6 and J is TRBJ2-6; D remains ambiguous. Germline CDR1 is SGHVS and CDR2 is FNYEAQ. V lost 1 base and J 4 bases, leaving 5 bases between the germline ends. The CDR3 is 14 residues long. The CDR3 sequence: CASSLGRGANVLTF. The CDR3 DNA sequence: TGTGCCAGCAGCTTAGGGCGGGGGGCCAACGTCCTGACTTTC.

This rearrangement joins TRBV7-9 to TRBJ1-2; D is possibly TRBD1 (6 bases). V lost 0 bases and J lost 6, with 11 bases in between. There are 14 residues in the CDR3. Germline lookup yields CDR1 SEHNR and CDR2 FQNEAQ (reference sequence). For the CDR3, the DNA is TGTGCCAGCAGCTTAGCGGAAGGGGGGAATGGCTACACCTTC. This gives the protein CASSLAEGGNGYTF.

This chain uses TRBV20-1 with TRBJ2-6; D gene ambiguous. The germline V gene encodes CDR1 DFQATT and CDR2 SNEGSKA (reference sequence). The CDR3 consists of 12 residues. Trimming removed 1 base from V and 5 bases from J, with 3 bases in between. The CDR3, as DNA: TGCAGTGCTAGAGGCTGGGCCAACGTCCTGACTTTC. Its protein product is CSARGWANVLTF.

The chain employs TRBV12-3 or TRBV12-4 and TRBJ1-2; D not certain. The CDR3 is made up of 15 amino acids. With 6 bases removed from V and 3 bases from J, the gap between germline ends came to 17 bases. This CDR3 is CASSRGKGPHYGYTF. The CDR3 bases are TGTGCCAGCAGCCGAGGCAAAGGGCCCCACTATGGCTACACCTTC.

The V gene is TRBV6-1, the J gene TRBJ1-2; 7 nucleotides agree with TRBD1. With V trimmed by 6 bases and J by 5 bases, 12 bases remained unmatched. Germline values: CDR1 MNHNS, CDR2 SASEGT. The CDR3 length is 15 residues. CDR3 nucleotide sequence: TGTGCCAGCAGGCTAACGGGACAGCGGCAGTATGGCTACACCTTC. Its translation: CASRLTGQRQYGYTF.

Of note for this clonotype: This may be a read error, as it is one base from a much larger clone. The chain recombines TRBV10-3 with TRBJ1-1, with D possibly being TRBD1 (5 bases). Trimming took off 11 bases at V and 7 bases at J, with 20 bases between the two ends. Germline assignment: CDR1 ENHRY and CDR2 SYGVKD. There are 13 residues in the CDR3. CDR3 residues: CAVRRGQVGEAFF. For the CDR3, the DNA is TGTGCCGTCCGTCGGGGCCAGGTCGGTGAAGCTTTCTTT.